These 8 T cell receptor beta chains came from one sample sequenced in a study of blood T cell repertoires in COVID-19. Method: immunoSEQ multiplex PCR; TCRdb's copy keeps in-frame clones and lacks some. The sample gives 250,000 or so clones, approximately 80% of which show up once; around 2% is in the top ten. Source material: PBMCs or T cells enriched from blood (not recorded which). The receptor set was obtained from a man in his sixties who had recovered from COVID-19.

The J gene is TRBJ2-1, the V gene TRBV9; D is undetermined. V gave up 0 bases and J gave up 9 bases, with 7 bases separating them. The CDR3 spans 12 residues. The germline gives CDR1 SGDLS, CDR2 YYNGEE. This CDR3 is CASSVGEFEQFF. For the CDR3, the DNA is TGTGCCAGCAGCGTAGGTGAGTTTGAGCAGTTCTTC.

The chain links TRBV4-2 to TRBJ2-2, with D possibly being TRBD1 (5 bases). There are 15 residues in the CDR3. V was pared by 1 base and J by 4 bases, with 10 bases between. Germline-derived CDR1 and CDR2 are LGHNA and YNFKEQ. The CDR3 region has the DNA TGTGCCAGCAGCCAAGGCAGGGCTGGCACCGGGGAGCTGTTTTTT. This translates into CASSQGRAGTGELFF.

V gene TRBV11-2 combines with J gene TRBJ2-7; D is undetermined. The CDR3 runs to 13 residues. Germline V gives CDR1 SGHAT, CDR2 FQNNGV. The V gene lost 0 bases and the J gene lost 4 bases, with 7 bases spanning the gap. CDR3 sequence reads: CASSLEEVYEQYF. DNA of the CDR3: TGTGCCAGCAGCTTAGAAGAGGTGTACGAGCAGTACTTC.

The chain recombines TRBV6-6 with TRBJ1-5, with 7 positions matching TRBD1. This CDR3 has 15 residues. With 9 bases clipped from V and 0 bases from J, the junction kept 8 bases outside the gene matches. Germline V lookup: CDR1 MNHNY, CDR2 SVGAGI (reference sequence). The CDR3 region has the DNA TGTGCCAGTAGAAGACAGGGAAATAGCAATCAGCCCCAGCATTTT. Its protein product is CASRRQGNSNQPQHF.

The chain recombines TRBV5-1 with TRBJ1-2; unclear D gene. The CDR3 contains 13 residues. V was pared by 2 bases and J by 4 bases, with 9 bases between. The V gene's germline CDR1 is SGHRS and CDR2 YFSETQ. The CDR3 here is CASSLGGSYGYTF. The CDR3 coding sequence is TGCGCCAGCAGCTTAGGAGGGAGCTATGGCTACACCTTC. Supplemented by reference TRBV5-1 and TRBJ1-2, the full variable domain reads KAGVTQTPRYLIKTRGQQVTLSCSPISGHRSVSWYQQTPGQGLQFLFEYFSETQRNKGNFPGRFSGRQFSNSRSEMNVSTLELGDSALYLCASSLGGSYGYTFGSGTRLTVV.

V gene TRBV18 combines with J gene TRBJ1-1; 7 bases fit TRBD1. CDR3 length equals 13 residues. Trimming took 4 bases from V and 4 from J; bases not matched to a gene: 3. Germline V CDR1 and CDR2: KGHSH, LQKENI. In DNA, the CDR3 is TGTGCCAGCTCACAGGGGGCTGTCACTGAAGCTTTCTTT. It yields the protein CASSQGAVTEAFF.

The chain uses TRBV19 and TRBJ1-1; 7 nucleotides match TRBD1. CDR1 and CDR2 (germline): LNHDA, SQIVND (reference sequence). After removal of 3 bases from V and 5 bases from J, the junction contained 6 bases not matched to a gene. CDR3 length equals 14 residues. The DNA for the CDR3 is TGTGCCAGTAGTATCTTGCCAGGGGGGACTGAAGCTTTCTTT. It is translated as CASSILPGGTEAFF.

The chain uses TRBV11-2 and TRBJ2-5; 12 positions agree with TRBD1. V shed 3 bases and J 5 bases; nucleotides not matched to a gene: 4. CDR3 size: 15 residues. Germline V gene lookup returns CDR1 SGHAT and CDR2 FQNNGV. DNA of the CDR3: TGTGCCAGCAGCTTTGGGACAGGGGGCTCGGAGACCCAGTACTTC. Its protein product is CASSFGTGGSETQYF.